This T cell receptor beta chain was identified in a study of blood T cell repertoires in COVID-19. Background on the study: Some COVID-19 samples were acute and others convalescent; all came from the United States, Italy and Spain. Sources were T cells, B-cell-depleted T cells, or PBMCs; the material itself was cDNA or gDNA.

Measured with immunoSEQ multiplex PCR; TCRdb has only the in-frame clones, and not every one. The sample has some 51,000 clones; around 88% are singletons. Per the germline V gene, CDR1 is SEHNR and CDR2 is FQNEAQ (reference sequence). This CDR3 has 13 residues. The V and J ends lost 0 bases and 3 bases respectively, with 6 bases between them. The source of this sequence is a man in his 60s with acute or convalescent COVID-19. What was sequenced was peripheral blood. The gene calls are TRBV7-9 and TRBJ2-7; D is unclear. The CDR3 protein is CASSLAGHYEQYF. The CDR3 DNA reads TGTGCCAGCAGCTTAGCCGGTCACTACGAGCAGTACTTC.